The 32 T cell receptor beta chains listed next were all sequenced from one sample in a study of control samples from healthy donors and cancer patients. Assay used: immunoSEQ multiplex PCR; TCRdb lists only in-frame clones, some missing. The sample carries about 75,000 clones, less than 95% recorded once. The sample taken for sequencing was blood. Receptors originate from a woman in her forties in good health.

The V gene is TRBV29-1, the J gene TRBJ1-2; TRBD1 agrees at 9 bases. The germline CDR1 and CDR2 sequences are SQVTM and ANQGSEA. V lost 4 bases, J lost 4 bases, and 4 bases stayed unmatched. The CDR3 spans 13 residues. CDR3 nucleotides: TGCAGCGTTGCAACAGGGGGCGGCTATGGCTACACCTTC. Its translation: CSVATGGGYGYTF.

This clone was detected once. The chain has TRBV6-4 and TRBJ2-3, with TRBD2 identical over 10 bases. Germline V gene sequence: CDR1 MRHNA, CDR2 SNTAGT. Germline trimming cut 4 bases from V and 1 base from J; bases unmatched to any gene: 2. The CDR3 totals 15 residues. In DNA, the CDR3 is TGTGCCAGCAGTGTAGGGACTAGCGGCACAGATACGCAGTATTTT. Translating gives CASSVGTSGTDTQYF.

The chain uses TRBV7-8 and TRBJ2-7; D unresolved. CDR3 size: 14 residues. CDR1 and CDR2 from the germline V gene are SGHVS and FQNEAQ. V was cut by 1 base and J by 1 base, with 8 bases left in between. CDR3: CASSLGPISYEQYF. CDR3 DNA: TGTGCCAGCAGCTTAGGCCCGATTTCCTACGAGCAGTACTTC.

The chain couples TRBV12-3 or TRBV12-4 to TRBJ1-1; the D gene is possibly TRBD1 (5 bases). The CDR3 consists of 13 residues. The ends were cut back, 8 bases at V and 4 bases at J, with 14 bases in the middle. The CDR3 nucleotides read TGTGCCAGCGGGAAACAGGCGGTCACTGAAGCTTTCTTT. It codes for CASGKQAVTEAFF.

This clone was counted once. The genes are TRBV9 and TRBJ2-5; 13 positions match TRBD2. Trimming removed 3 bases from V and 2 bases from J; junction bases left unmatched: 4. From germline, CDR1 is SGDLS and CDR2 YYNGEE. CDR3 size: 16 residues. CDR3 region: CASSAGTSGAQETQYF. CDR3 DNA sequence: TGTGCCAGCAGCGCTGGGACTAGCGGGGCGCAAGAGACCCAGTACTTC.

The gene calls are TRBV19 and TRBJ1-5; TRBD1 agrees at 12 bases. Germline values: CDR1 LNHDA, CDR2 SQIVND (reference sequence). The J segment lost 7 bases and the V segment lost 1 base, leaving 5 bases of the junction unmatched. The CDR3 covers 16 residues. The CDR3 loop is CASSIGGTGGSQPQHF. The DNA of the CDR3 is TGTGCCAGTAGTATAGGTGGGACAGGGGGCTCGCAGCCCCAGCATTTT.

V usage is TRBV7-6 and J usage is TRBJ2-4; TRBD1 matches at 8 bases. The CDR3 runs 16 residues. Germline V gene sequence: CDR1 SGHVS, CDR2 FNYEAQ. The V gene end was trimmed by 4 bases and the J gene end by 4 bases; junction bases not matched to a gene: 9. Here the CDR3 reads CASSSMRGQGKNIQYF. The CDR3 coding sequence is TGTGCCAGCAGCTCAATGAGAGGACAGGGAAAAAACATTCAGTACTTC.

This clone has more than one count but fewer than ten. The rearrangement uses TRBV19 and TRBJ2-4, with D maybe TRBD2 (6 bases). CDR1 is LNHDA, CDR2 SQIVND, per germline (reference sequence). This CDR3 comprises 15 residues. The V end lost 7 bases, the J end lost 8 bases, and 21 bases lay between the germline ends. The DNA for the CDR3 is TGTGCCAGTACTCCCGGGGACGGGGGAAGGTACATTCAGTACTTC. Its protein product is CASTPGDGGRYIQYF.

The J gene is TRBJ1-2, the V gene TRBV12-3 or TRBV12-4; TRBD1 matches at 7 bases. The CDR3 length is 13 residues. V lost 5 bases and J lost 2; bases outside the gene matches: 2. Here the CDR3 reads CASSRTGNYGYTF. The CDR3 nucleotides are TGTGCCAGCAGTCGGACAGGAAACTATGGCTACACCTTC.

In DNA form, the CDR3 reads TGTGCCAGCAGTTTATTCCAGGGGGCGCGGGATACGCAGTATTTT. It is translated as CASSLFQGARDTQYF. The chain couples TRBV27 to TRBJ2-3; TRBD1 aligns across 8 bases. Trimming at V came to 1 base and at J to 6 bases, leaving 6 bases not matched to a gene. The CDR3 is made up of 15 amino acids. Germline CDR1 reads MNHEY; CDR2 reads SMNVEV (reference sequence).

The chain uses TRBV5-4 and TRBJ1-4; 7 nucleotides align to TRBD1. Germline CDR1 reads SGHNT; CDR2 reads YYREEE (reference sequence). The CDR3 is made up of 14 amino acids. V lost 4 bases and J lost 7; bases outside the gene matches: 7. CDR3 residues: CASSLQGNGEKLFF. CDR3 nucleotide sequence: TGTGCCAGCAGCCTACAGGGGAATGGTGAAAAACTGTTTTTT. The full variable domain, rest sourced from reference TRBV5-4 and TRBJ1-4, is ETGVTQSPTHLIKTRGQQVTLRCSSQSGHNTVSWYQQALGQGPQFIFQYYREEENGRGNFPPRFSGLQFPNYSSELNVNALELDDSALYLCASSLQGNGEKLFFGSGTQLSVL.

The chain employs TRBV30 and TRBJ2-7; 7 bases line up with TRBD2. The CDR3 is 11 residues long. Trimming removed 3 bases from V and 12 bases from J; junction bases left unmatched: 8. From germline, CDR1 is GTSNPN and CDR2 SVGIG (reference sequence). CDR3 amino acids: CAWSTSGTRYF. In DNA, the CDR3 is TGTGCCTGGAGCACAAGCGGGACCCGGTACTTC.

The chain combines TRBV5-4 with TRBJ2-3; 8 bases are shared with TRBD1. The CDR3 runs 16 residues. Germline CDR1 reads SGHNT; CDR2 reads YYREEE (reference sequence). V lost 0 bases to trimming and J lost 7 bases; unmatched junction nucleotides: 10. CDR3 amino acids: CASSLVVAGGVHTQYF. The CDR3 DNA reads as TGTGCCAGCAGCTTGGTAGTGGCAGGGGGCGTACATACGCAGTATTTT. Drawing the rest from reference TRBV5-4 and TRBJ2-3, the complete variable domain is ETGVTQSPTHLIKTRGQQVTLRCSSQSGHNTVSWYQQALGQGPQFIFQYYREEENGRGNFPPRFSGLQFPNYSSELNVNALELDDSALYLCASSLVVAGGVHTQYFGPGTRLTVL.

The chain has TRBV3-1 (or the pseudogene TRBV3-2) and TRBJ2-1; TRBD2 agrees at 12 bases. Trimming removed 1 base from V and 2 bases from J; junction bases left unmatched: 0. CDR1 LGHDT and CDR2 YNNKEL come from the germline V gene (reference sequence). The CDR3 is 16 amino acids. CDR3 sequence: CASSQGLAGAYNEQFF. The CDR3 nucleotides read TGTGCCAGCAGCCAAGGACTAGCGGGAGCCTACAATGAGCAGTTCTTC.

The table lists this clone with a count of one. The chain employs TRBV30 and TRBJ2-7; D is uncertain. Germline lookup yields CDR1 GTSNPN and CDR2 SVGIG (reference sequence). The germline V and J ends were trimmed by 0 bases and 3 bases, with 9 bases remaining between them. The CDR3 totals 13 residues. As DNA, the CDR3 is TGTGCCTGGAGTGTACCAGGCCTCTACGAGCAGTACTTC. It codes for CAWSVPGLYEQYF.

The chain joins TRBV6-5 to TRBJ2-7; D is tentatively TRBD1 or TRBD2 (5 bases each). The CDR3 has 11 residues. The germline CDR1 and CDR2 sequences are MNHEY and SVGAGI. The germline V and J ends were trimmed by 5 bases and 6 bases, with 8 bases remaining between them. The CDR3 DNA is TGTGCCAGCAGTCCCGGGACCGAGCAGTACTTC. Protein product: CASSPGTEQYF.

This clone is a singleton in its sample. The rearrangement uses TRBV19 and TRBJ2-1; no firm D call. This CDR3 comprises 11 residues. Germline V gene lookup returns CDR1 LNHDA and CDR2 SQIVND (reference sequence). V lost 7 bases, J lost 8 bases, and 9 bases lay in between. In nucleotides, the CDR3 is TGTGCCAGTAACGGACCCCATGAGCAGTTCTTC. This codes for CASNGPHEQFF.

V gene TRBV19 combines with J gene TRBJ2-5, with TRBD2 matching over 11 bases. Germline V lookup: CDR1 LNHDA, CDR2 SQIVND (reference sequence). J lost 1 base, V lost 7 bases, and 5 bases had no gene match. This CDR3 is built from 15 residues. CDR3 DNA: TGTGCCAGTAACGGGCTAGCGGGGGGCCAAGAGACCCAGTACTTC. Its protein is CASNGLAGGQETQYF.

The chain is built from TRBV19 and TRBJ2-7; TRBD2 aligns across 8 bases. The CDR3 contains 16 residues. The germline V gene encodes CDR1 LNHDA and CDR2 SQIVND (reference sequence). Trimming removed 5 bases from V and 0 bases from J; junction bases left unmatched: 9. CDR3 in amino acids: CASSPLAGTTSYEQYF. The CDR3 bases are TGTGCCAGTAGTCCATTAGCGGGGACGACCTCCTACGAGCAGTACTTC. Using reference TRBV19 and TRBJ2-7 for the parts outside the CDR3, the full variable domain is DGGITQSPKYLFRKEGQNVTLSCEQNLNHDAMYWYRQDPGQGLRLIYYSQIVNDFQKGDIAEGYSVSREKKESFPLTVTSAQKNPTAFYLCASSPLAGTTSYEQYFGPGTRLTVT.

The chain recombines TRBV20-1 with TRBJ2-7; D remains ambiguous. V was clipped by 6 bases and J by 3 bases, with 9 bases between them. Germline CDR1 is DFQATT and CDR2 is SNEGSKA (reference sequence). The CDR3 consists of 11 residues. CDR3 in DNA: TGCAGTGCCAAGGACCTCTACGAGCAGTACTTC. This encodes CSAKDLYEQYF.

For this clone: Additional DNA sequences in this sample encode the identical CDR3. V gene TRBV27 combines with J gene TRBJ1-1, with D tentatively TRBD1 (6 bases). Per germline, CDR1 MNHEY and CDR2 SMNVEV (reference sequence). Between the trimmed V and J ends, which lost 3 bases and 11 bases, there was a span of 13 bases. There are 12 residues in the CDR3. The CDR3 is CASSFPGGLAFF. CDR3 nucleotides: TGTGCCAGCAGTTTCCCGGGGGGGCTGGCTTTCTTT.

This clone was detected once. The chain combines TRBV7-8 with TRBJ2-5; the D gene could be TRBD1 or TRBD2 (6 bases each). V was trimmed by 2 bases and J by 4 bases, leaving 11 bases between them. In germline, CDR1 is SGHVS, CDR2 FQNEAQ. The CDR3 covers 14 residues. CDR3 loop: CASSLRGGPETQYF. CDR3 bases: TGTGCCAGCAGCTTAAGAGGGGGGCCAGAGACCCAGTACTTC. The full variable domain, rest sourced from reference TRBV7-8 and TRBJ2-5, is GAGVSQSPRYKVAKRGQDVALRCDPISGHVSLFWYQQALGQGPEFLTYFQNEAQLDKSGLPSDRFFAERPEGSVSTLKIQRTQQEDSAVYLCASSLRGGPETQYFGPGTRLLVL.

J is TRBJ1-1 and V is TRBV25-1; D remains ambiguous. Germline assignment: CDR1 MGHDK and CDR2 SYGVNS. V lost 8 bases, J lost 3 bases, and 10 bases lay in between. The CDR3 covers 12 residues. The CDR3 DNA is TGTGCCAGCCGAGAGTGGGACACTGAAGCTTTCTTT. Amino acids: CASREWDTEAFF.

The V and J genes are TRBV7-3 and TRBJ1-1; the D is unclear. The V gene's germline CDR1 is SGHTA and CDR2 FQGTGA. The V end was cut by 5 bases, the J end by 1 base, with 8 bases between. The CDR3 spans 13 residues. The CDR3 coding sequence is TGTGCCAGCAGCCCCCACGGGAACACTGAAGCTTTCTTT. Protein: CASSPHGNTEAFF.

This sequence joins TRBV27 and TRBJ1-5; no clear D gene. The CDR3 contains 13 residues. The germline V gene encodes CDR1 MNHEY and CDR2 SMNVEV (reference sequence). V dropped 6 bases and J dropped 4 bases, with 10 bases sitting between them. The CDR3 DNA sequence: TGTGCCAGCAGCGGACGGGAAAATCAGCCCCAGCATTTT. This encodes CASSGRENQPQHF.

V gene TRBV13 combines with J gene TRBJ2-2, with 7 bases aligning to TRBD2. With V trimmed by 0 bases and J by 11 bases, 3 bases remained unmatched. This CDR3 is 13 amino acids long. Germline V gene lookup returns CDR1 PRHDT and CDR2 FYEKMQ (reference sequence). CDR3 in amino acids: CASSLGTSRELFF. In nucleotides, the CDR3 is TGTGCCAGCAGCTTAGGGACTAGCAGAGAGCTGTTTTTT. Combining the CDR3 with reference TRBV13 and TRBJ2-2 gives the whole variable domain AAGVIQSPRHLIKEKRETATLKCYPIPRHDTVYWYQQGPGQDPQFLISFYEKMQSDKGSIPDRFSAQQFSDYHSELNMSSLELGDSALYFCASSLGTSRELFFGEGSRLTVL.

The chain joins TRBV18 to TRBJ2-5; 7 positions match TRBD1. CDR1 and CDR2 from the germline V gene are KGHSH and LQKENI. Trimming removed 2 bases from V and 1 base from J; junction bases left unmatched: 7. The CDR3 sequence is 16 residues long. The CDR3 nucleotides are TGTGCCAGCTCACCATCAGGACAGGCCCTCCAAGAGACCCAGTACTTC. Its protein is CASSPSGQALQETQYF.

The chain employs TRBV28 and TRBJ2-1; D remains ambiguous. Germline values: CDR1 MDHEN, CDR2 SYDVKM. Between the trimmed V and J ends, which lost 3 bases and 2 bases, there was a span of 2 bases. This CDR3 has 12 residues. CDR3: CASSFAYNEQFF. The DNA for the CDR3 is TGTGCCAGCAGTTTCGCCTACAATGAGCAGTTCTTC. Filled out from reference TRBV28 and TRBJ2-1, the complete variable domain reads DVKVTQSSRYLVKRTGEKVFLECVQDMDHENMFWYRQDPGLGLRLIYFSYDVKMKEKGDIPEGYSVSREKKERFSLILESASTNQTSMYLCASSFAYNEQFFGPGTRLTVL.

This rearrangement joins TRBV5-1 to TRBJ2-2; perhaps TRBD2 as D (5 bases). This CDR3 spans 15 amino acids. Trimming took 2 bases from V and 4 from J, leaving 12 bases between them. CDR1 is SGHRS, CDR2 YFSETQ, per germline. This chain's CDR3 is CASSLLGESTGELFF. DNA of the CDR3: TGCGCCAGCAGCTTACTAGGAGAATCCACCGGGGAGCTGTTTTTT. Combining the CDR3 with reference TRBV5-1 and TRBJ2-2 gives the whole variable domain KAGVTQTPRYLIKTRGQQVTLSCSPISGHRSVSWYQQTPGQGLQFLFEYFSETQRNKGNFPGRFSGRQFSNSRSEMNVSTLELGDSALYLCASSLLGESTGELFFGEGSRLTVL.

This chain uses TRBV12-3 or TRBV12-4 with TRBJ2-7; D gene uncertain. CDR3 size: 11 residues. Trimming pared 1 base from V and 6 bases from J, leaving 4 bases between. The CDR3 sequence is CASSLGFEQYF. For the CDR3, the DNA is TGTGCCAGCAGTTTAGGGTTCGAGCAGTACTTC.

V usage is TRBV4-1 and J usage is TRBJ2-3; D not certain. The germline V gene has CDR1 MGHRA and CDR2 YSYEKL. Trimming took off 6 bases at V and 1 base at J, with 23 bases between the two ends. This CDR3 is built from 18 residues. The CDR3 DNA reads as TGCGCCAGCAGTAGATCTACTCGCGGAGTGCAGGGCACAGATACGCAGTATTTT. This sequence encodes CASSRSTRGVQGTDTQYF.

This chain links TRBV6-5 with TRBJ1-3; D uncertain. V lost 0 bases and J 0 bases, leaving 9 bases between the germline ends. The germline gives CDR1 MNHEY, CDR2 SVGAGI. CDR3 size: 16 residues. DNA for the CDR3: TGTGCCAGCAGTTACTCCAGGACGGCCTCTGGAAACACCATATATTTT. Protein: CASSYSRTASGNTIYF.